This is a list of T cell receptor beta chains from one sample in a study of glioma-infiltrating T cells. TCRdb fed the multiplex PCR reads into MiXCR, producing one record per CDR3 protein. The sample yields tens of thousands of distinct CDR3 sequences, about a quarter seen once. The sequenced sample was glioma tissue, nonneoplastic brain tissue, or PBMCs (not recorded which). The receptors derive from a human donor with low-grade glioma or glioblastoma, undergoing nonglioma brain surgery, or in good health (not recorded which). The CDR3 runs from the conserved cysteine through the conserved F or W. D genes are given only for firm matches. Clone size appears in some rows only: once, few, many, or a class for an expanded clone.

j_gene	d_gene	v_gene	abundance	CDR3aa	CDR3nt
TRBJ1-2	.	TRBV7-2	.	CASSRAPSGTGYTF	TGTGCCAGCAGTCGCGCCCCATCCGGAACTGGCTACACCTTC
TRBJ2-1	TRBD2	TRBV20-1	many	CSAISTSGSIGEQFF	TGCAGTGCTATCTCCACTAGCGGGAGCATCGGGGAGCAGTTCTTC
TRBJ2-1	TRBD2	TRBV6-1	many	CASSVGLLAGSYNEQFF	TGTGCCAGCAGTGTGGGGTTACTAGCGGGGTCCTACAATGAGCAGTTCTTC
TRBJ2-5	.	TRBV6-5	.	CASSYSSLPGETQYF	TGTGCCAGCAGTTACTCGTCCCTCCCGGGAGAGACCCAGTACTTC
TRBJ2-3	.	TRBV20-1	.	CSASKNAGSTDTQYF	TGCAGTGCTAGCAAAAACGCAGGTTCTACAGATACGCAGTATTTT
TRBJ1-5	.	TRBV12-3/TRBV12-4	many	CASSFRGTSSNQPQHF	TGTGCCAGCAGTTTTAGAGGGACATCGAGCAATCAGCCCCAGCATTTT
TRBJ2-3	TRBD2	TRBV6-2/TRBV6-3	.	CASSYSGTSADKQYF	TGCGCCAGCAGTTACTCGGGGACTAGTGCAGATAAGCAGTATTTT
TRBJ2-3	.	TRBV29-1	.	CSVVDGTDTQYF	TGCAGCGTCGTGGACGGTACAGATACGCAGTATTTT
TRBJ2-7	TRBD2	TRBV20-1	many	CSARDPGLVIYEQYF	TGCAGTGCTAGAGATCCCGGACTAGTCATCTACGAGCAGTACTTC
TRBJ2-5	TRBD2	TRBV7-6	.	CASSLAGGTETQYF	TGTGCCAGCAGCTTAGCGGGGGGGACAGAGACCCAGTACTTC
TRBJ2-5	TRBD2	TRBV20-1	many	CSARVGLAQETQYF	TGCAGTGCTAGAGTGGGACTAGCCCAAGAGACCCAGTACTTC
TRBJ1-1	.	TRBV28	many	CASRQPNTEAFF	TGTGCCAGCAGACAGCCGAACACTGAAGCTTTCTTT
TRBJ2-7	.	TRBV2	many	CASRDRGYEQYF	TGTGCCAGCAGGGACCGGGGCTACGAGCAGTACTTC
TRBJ2-3	TRBD2	TRBV18	many	CASSRYSGSSTDTQYF	TGTGCCAGCTCACGATATAGCGGGTCTAGCACAGATACGCAGTATTTT
TRBJ1-5	TRBD1	TRBV2	.	CASREGDRTTSGVNQPQHF	TGTGCCAGCAGAGAGGGGGACAGGACCACGAGTGGGGTGAATCAGCCCCAGCATTTT
TRBJ2-7	.	TRBV6-6	many	CASSYSTVYEQYF	TGTGCCAGCAGTTACTCGACTGTTTACGAGCAGTACTTC
TRBJ2-5	.	TRBV7-6	many	CASSLVQDPQYF	TGTGCCAGCAGCTTAGTGCAGGATCCCCAGTACTTC
TRBJ2-5	.	TRBV7-2	.	CASSPRNRVQETQYF	TGTGCCAGCAGCCCGCGAAACAGGGTTCAAGAGACCCAGTACTTC
TRBJ1-5	.	TRBV2	many	CASSAEPGMKPQHF	TGTGCCAGCAGCGCAGAGCCAGGTATGAAGCCCCAGCATTTT
TRBJ2-7	.	TRBV7-2	.	CASSLSTYEQCF	TGTGCCAGCAGCCTAAGCACCTACGAGCAGTGCTTC
TRBJ2-3	TRBD1	TRBV20-1	many	CSARNPGQETDTQYF	TGCAGTGCTCGAAATCCGGGACAGGAGACCGATACGCAGTATTTT
TRBJ1-2	.	TRBV20-1	many	CSAKRDIYGYTF	TGCAGTGCTAAGAGGGACATCTATGGCTACACCTTC
TRBJ2-2	.	TRBV29-1	few	CSVAFRDTNTGELFF	TGCAGCGTTGCCTTCCGGGACACCAACACCGGGGAGCTGTTTTTT
TRBJ1-1	.	TRBV6-1	many	CASSRDNTLTFF	TGTGCCAGTTCCCGGGACAACACCCTCACTTTCTTT
TRBJ2-4	TRBD1	TRBV7-2	few	CASSSSRGNKNIQYF	TGTGCCAGCAGCTCCTCCAGGGGGAACAAAAACATTCAGTACTTC
TRBJ2-7	TRBD1	TRBV6-2/TRBV6-3	many	CASRRTGGLTEQYF	TGTGCCAGCAGGCGGACAGGGGGCCTGACCGAGCAGTACTTC
TRBJ2-1	.	TRBV5-4	many	CASSFPSQGSSYNEQFF	TGTGCCAGCAGCTTCCCCTCACAGGGCAGCTCCTACAATGAGCAGTTCTTC
TRBJ2-6	.	TRBV7-6	many	CASSKPRSASGANVLTF	TGTGCCAGCAGCAAACCCCGATCTGCCTCTGGGGCCAACGTCCTGACTTTC
TRBJ2-3	.	TRBV20-1	many	CSARSINQDTQYF	TGCAGTGCTAGGTCGATTAATCAGGATACGCAGTATTTT
TRBJ2-2	TRBD2	TRBV7-2	.	CASSYGGRGGTGELFF	TGTGCCAGCAGTTACGGGGGGCGGGGGGGCACCGGGGAGCTGTTTTTT
TRBJ1-6	.	TRBV20-1	large	CSARDHNSPLHF	TGCAGTGCTAGGGACCATAATTCACCCCTCCACTTT
TRBJ2-1	TRBD2	TRBV20-1	.	CSATDPSGRVNGQFF	TGCAGTGCTACCGACCCTAGCGGGAGGGTGAATGGGCAGTTCTTC
TRBJ2-2	.	TRBV6-1	many	CASSRTPSFGITGELFF	TGTGCCAGCAGCCGTACCCCCTCTTTCGGTATCACCGGGGAGCTGTTTTTT
TRBJ2-3	.	TRBV29-1	many	CSVPGHSTDTQYF	TGCAGCGTTCCGGGACACAGCACAGATACGCAGTATTTT
TRBJ1-1	.	TRBV7-6	many	CASSLQAAGNTEAFF	TGTGCCAGCAGCCTACAAGCCGCGGGAAACACTGAAGCTTTCTTT
TRBJ1-4	.	TRBV20-1	many	CSARRDPSGNEKLFF	TGCAGTGCTAGGAGGGACCCGAGCGGGAATGAAAAACTGTTTTTT
TRBJ2-3	TRBD2	TRBV19	.	CASSSSSGGKTDTQYF	TGTGCCAGTAGTTCCTCTAGCGGGGGGAAGACAGATACGCAGTATTTT
TRBJ2-3	.	TRBV11-2	few	CASSSVQTSTDTQYF	TGTGCCAGCAGCTCCGTACAGACCTCCACAGATACGCAGTATTTT
TRBJ2-5	TRBD1	TRBV5-1	.	CASSLGTGRTLETQYF	TGCGCCAGCAGCTTAGGGACAGGGCGTACCTTGGAGACCCAGTACTTC
TRBJ1-3	.	TRBV29-1	.	CSPCQRIHVSGNTIYF	TGCAGCCCCTGCCAGAGGATCCACGTTTCAGGAAACACCATATATTTT
TRBJ2-1	TRBD2	TRBV7-9	once	CASSIRGGRTNEQFF	TGTGCCAGCAGCATACGGGGGGGCAGGACCAATGAGCAGTTCTTC
TRBJ1-1	.	TRBV11-2	many	CASLPLQGHRGGTEAFF	TGTGCCAGCCTCCCTCTACAGGGCCATAGGGGTGGCACTGAAGCTTTCTTT